This record looks at one TCR beta chain sequence and its context. Its antigen is not identified. The source of the sample is a study of cytomegalovirus exposure and HLA in healthy donors. Notes on the study in general: In vitro data verified a few CMV-associated chains as specific for CMV antigens.

Germline assignment: CDR1 SGHDT and CDR2 YYEEEE. The germline V and J ends were trimmed by 0 bases and 7 bases, with 14 bases remaining between them. This CDR3 spans 14 amino acids. Sequencing used immunoSEQ multiplex PCR; TCRdb keeps in-frame clones, though not all of them. The sample consists of roughly 200,000 clones, 80% to 85% of them appearing once. This TCR was sampled from a woman in her 30s in good health and CMV-seronegative. The rearrangement joins TRBV5-6 to TRBJ2-7; no clear D. Sequencing was carried out using PBMCs. The CDR3 DNA reads TGTGCCAGCAGCTTGGGACTCCTTTCGAGAGAGCAGTACTTC. Encoded protein: CASSLGLLSREQYF.